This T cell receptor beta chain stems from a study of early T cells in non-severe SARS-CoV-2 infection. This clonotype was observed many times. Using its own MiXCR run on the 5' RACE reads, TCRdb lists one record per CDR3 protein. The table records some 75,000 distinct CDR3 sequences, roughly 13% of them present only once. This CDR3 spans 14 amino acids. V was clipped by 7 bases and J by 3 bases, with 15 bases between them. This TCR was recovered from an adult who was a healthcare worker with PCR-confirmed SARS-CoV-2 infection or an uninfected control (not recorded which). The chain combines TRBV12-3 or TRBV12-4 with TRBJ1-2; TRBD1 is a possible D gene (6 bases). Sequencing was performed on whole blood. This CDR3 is CASMLWGAHYGYTF. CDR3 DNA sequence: TGTGCCAGCATGCTCTGGGGGGCACACTATGGCTACACCTTC.